One and the same sample provided the 26 T cell receptor beta chains below, sequenced in a study of graft-versus-host responses after intestinal transplantation. Clones were read by immunoSEQ multiplex PCR, and TCRdb kept only the in-frame ones, dropping some. The repertoire holds around 13,000 clones, with around 70% as singletons. Intraepithelial and lamina propria lymphocytes were isolated from graft specimens. The starting material was ileum tissue, obtained 16 days after intestinal transplant. These receptors originate from a human patient who received an intestinal transplant, so some T cells may come from the graft donor.

V and J are TRBV5-4 and TRBJ2-3; TRBD2 matches at 8 bases. Germline CDR1 reads SGHNT; CDR2 reads YYREEE (reference sequence). CDR3 length: 15 residues. The V segment lost 0 bases and the J segment 2 bases; nucleotides outside the gene matches: 2. This chain's CDR3 is CASSLGAGDTDTQYF. DNA of the CDR3: TGTGCCAGCAGCTTGGGAGCGGGAGACACAGATACGCAGTATTTT.

CDR3: CASMKGMEATSYEQYF. The CDR3 DNA follows: TGTGCCAGCATGAAAGGAATGGAGGCTACGTCCTACGAGCAGTACTTC. The rearrangement joins TRBV7-3 to TRBJ2-7; TRBD2 might be the D (5 bases). The CDR3 contains 16 residues. From germline, CDR1 is SGHTA and CDR2 FQGTGA. Trimming stripped 7 bases from V and 1 base from J, with 20 bases between.

The chain links TRBV6-1 to TRBJ2-5, with D perhaps matching TRBD2 (7 bases). Germline V gene lookup returns CDR1 MNHNS and CDR2 SASEGT. The CDR3 is 16 amino acids. V shed 0 bases and J shed 7 bases, with 18 bases lying between them. The CDR3, as DNA: TGTGCCAGCAGTGAAGCATTAGAGGGGGGGAGGGGGACCCAGTACTTC. Protein sequence: CASSEALEGGRGTQYF.

This chain joins TRBV6-5 and TRBJ1-1; D is undetermined. Between the trimmed V and J ends, which lost 3 bases and 3 bases, there was a span of 11 bases. CDR3 length: 14 amino acids. Germline CDR1 reads MNHEY; CDR2 reads SVGAGI. CDR3 DNA sequence: TGTGCCAGCAGTTATACCGCCCGGGACACTGAAGCTTTCTTT. Its translation: CASSYTARDTEAFF.

V is TRBV7-3 and J is TRBJ2-3, with 11 nucleotides matching TRBD2. V lost 5 bases to trimming and J lost 4 bases; unmatched junction nucleotides: 8. The CDR3 is 16 residues long. Germline V gene data show CDR1 as SGHTA and CDR2 as FQGTGA. The CDR3 DNA is TGTGCCAGCAGCCCCCACGGGACTAGCGGTGCAGATACGCAGTATTTT. Its protein product is CASSPHGTSGADTQYF.

V is TRBV10-2 and J is TRBJ2-3; TRBD2 matches at 10 bases. This CDR3 region has 16 residues. The junction had 9 bases not matched to a gene; V was cut back by 2 bases and J by 7 bases. The germline CDR1 and CDR2 sequences are WSHSY and SAAADI. The CDR3 region is CASSERTSGKNHTQYF. The CDR3 DNA follows: TGCGCCAGCAGTGAGAGAACTAGCGGGAAGAATCATACGCAGTATTTT.

The rearrangement joins TRBV4-3 to TRBJ2-7, with 9 bases aligning to TRBD1. The CDR3 totals 14 residues. The germline CDR1 and CDR2 sequences are LGHNA and YSLEER. The trim removed 5 bases at V and 1 base at J, leaving 3 bases unmatched. The CDR3 nucleotides read TGCGCCAGCAGCGGTGGGACAGGGTCCTACGAGCAGTACTTC. This codes for CASSGGTGSYEQYF.

CDR3 nucleotides: TGTGCCAGCAGCCTCCGGGATCGGCGCCCACCCCTCCACTTT. The encoded protein is CASSLRDRRPPLHF. The genes are TRBV7-8 and TRBJ1-6; no reliable D call. This CDR3 comprises 14 residues. V was shortened by 5 bases and J by 11 bases, with 16 bases between the two germline ends. Germline CDR1 reads SGHVS; CDR2 reads FQNEAQ.

CDR3 protein: CASSRGTSGIYEQYF. The DNA for the CDR3 is TGTGCCAGCTCACGGGGGACTAGCGGGATCTACGAGCAGTACTTC. The chain is built from TRBV18 and TRBJ2-7; 13 nucleotides align to TRBD2. The length of the CDR3 is 15 residues. The trim removed 4 bases at V and 3 bases at J, leaving 3 bases unmatched. From germline, CDR1 is KGHSH and CDR2 LQKENI.

V usage is TRBV6-5 and J usage is TRBJ1-5; no definite D call. The CDR3 length is 12 residues. Germline lookup yields CDR1 MNHEY and CDR2 SVGAGI. The ends were cut back, 0 bases at V and 8 bases at J, with 5 bases in the middle. CDR3 DNA: TGTGCCAGCAGTTACTCCGTTGAGCCCCAGCATTTT. Its protein product is CASSYSVEPQHF.

This clone appeared once. The chain carries TRBV9 and TRBJ2-1; 10 bases line up with TRBD2. The CDR3 contains 15 residues. J lost 4 bases, V lost 3 bases, and 4 bases had no gene match. Germline-derived CDR1 and CDR2 are SGDLS and YYNGEE. In DNA form, the CDR3 reads TGTGCCAGCAGCGCCGGGACTAGCGTATACAATGAGCAGTTCTTC. Translated: CASSAGTSVYNEQFF.

The rearrangement joins TRBV5-6 to TRBJ2-3; 9 bases match TRBD2. V lost 0 bases and J lost 0; bases outside the gene matches: 8. The CDR3 runs to 18 residues. Germline CDR1 is SGHDT and CDR2 is YYEEEE. The CDR3 sequence is CASSLVGLANPSTDTQYF. The DNA of the CDR3 is TGTGCCAGCAGCTTGGTAGGACTAGCGAACCCTAGCACAGATACGCAGTATTTT.

V usage is TRBV7-9 and J usage is TRBJ2-7; maybe TRBD1 (5 bases). Germline lookup yields CDR1 SEHNR and CDR2 FQNEAQ (reference sequence). V lost 5 bases to trimming and J lost 1 base, with 9 bases between them. The CDR3 spans 13 residues. The CDR3 region has the DNA TGTGCCAGCAGCCCCCCAGGGTCCTACGAGCAGTACTTC. Encoded protein: CASSPPGSYEQYF.

The chain joins TRBV19 to TRBJ2-1; D remains ambiguous. CDR1 is LNHDA and CDR2 is SQIVND in the germline V gene (reference sequence). V was cut by 0 bases and J by 4 bases, with 4 bases left in between. This CDR3 is 13 amino acids long. The CDR3 here is CASSIDSYNEQFF. DNA for the CDR3: TGTGCCAGTAGTATAGATTCTTACAATGAGCAGTTCTTC. Full variable domain (outside the CDR3, taken from reference TRBV19 and TRBJ2-1): DGGITQSPKYLFRKEGQNVTLSCEQNLNHDAMYWYRQDPGQGLRLIYYSQIVNDFQKGDIAEGYSVSREKKESFPLTVTSAQKNPTAFYLCASSIDSYNEQFFGPGTRLTVL.

The genes are TRBV4-1 and TRBJ2-2; TRBD2 aligns across 7 bases. Germline V gives CDR1 MGHRA, CDR2 YSYEKL. CDR3 length equals 16 residues. Unmatched junction bases numbered 5, after V lost 3 bases and J lost 1 base. The CDR3 here is CASSHIAGGNTGELFF. The CDR3, as DNA: TGCGCCAGCAGCCACATAGCGGGCGGGAACACCGGGGAGCTGTTTTTT.

The V call is TRBV5-1, the J call TRBJ2-1, with TRBD2 matching over 8 bases. CDR3 length equals 16 residues. With 4 bases clipped from V and 6 bases from J, the junction kept 12 bases outside the gene matches. CDR1 SGHRS and CDR2 YFSETQ come from the germline V gene. The CDR3 loop is CASSVPGLGIGNEQFF. The CDR3 DNA follows: TGCGCCAGCAGCGTACCGGGACTAGGCATCGGCAATGAGCAGTTCTTC. Supplemented by reference TRBV5-1 and TRBJ2-1, the full variable domain reads KAGVTQTPRYLIKTRGQQVTLSCSPISGHRSVSWYQQTPGQGLQFLFEYFSETQRNKGNFPGRFSGRQFSNSRSEMNVSTLELGDSALYLCASSVPGLGIGNEQFFGPGTRLTVL.

J is TRBJ2-7 and V is TRBV27; TRBD1 matches 7 bases. There are 14 residues in the CDR3. With V trimmed by 2 bases and J by 3 bases, 4 bases remained unmatched. Germline CDR1 is MNHEY and CDR2 is SMNVEV (reference sequence). For the CDR3, the DNA is TGTGCCAGCAGTTTAACCGGGACAGTCTACGAGCAGTACTTC. It specifies CASSLTGTVYEQYF.

The gene calls are TRBV6-5 and TRBJ2-1; TRBD2 matches at 7 bases. The CDR3 loop spans 13 amino acids. In germline, CDR1 is MNHEY, CDR2 SVGAGI. V was clipped by 2 bases and J by 10 bases; unmatched bases: 5. CDR3 nucleotide sequence: TGTGCCAGCAGTTACGGGCCTAGCGGCGAGCAGTTCTTC. This gives the protein CASSYGPSGEQFF.

The chain recombines TRBV25-1 with TRBJ2-3; 11 positions agree with TRBD1. CDR3 length equals 15 residues. J lost 1 base, V lost 3 bases, and 0 bases had no gene match. In germline, CDR1 is MGHDK, CDR2 SYGVNS. CDR3 in amino acids: CASSEGQGGTDTQYF. The CDR3 DNA sequence: TGTGCCAGCAGTGAGGGACAGGGGGGCACAGATACGCAGTATTTT. The complete variable domain, with remaining parts taken from reference TRBV25-1 and TRBJ2-3, reads EADIYQTPRYLVIGTGKKITLECSQTMGHDKMYWYQQDPGMELHLIHYSYGVNSTEKGDLSSESTVSRIRTEHFPLTLESARPSHTSQYLCASSEGQGGTDTQYFGPGTRLTVL.

The sample holds a few counts of this clone. The chain combines TRBV7-6 with TRBJ2-5; 9 bases map to TRBD2. Losses at the gene ends were 5 bases for V and 5 bases for J; bases not matched to a gene: 6. Germline V gene data show CDR1 as SGHVS and CDR2 as FNYEAQ. The CDR3 totals 14 residues. CDR3 in amino acids: CASSPSGVGETQYF. The CDR3 region has the DNA TGTGCCAGCAGCCCTAGCGGGGTGGGGGAGACCCAGTACTTC.

The chain carries TRBV5-8 and TRBJ2-1, with 7 bases fitting TRBD1. Trimming took 8 bases from V and 6 from J; bases not matched to a gene: 8. There are 13 residues in the CDR3. The germline V gene encodes CDR1 SGHTS and CDR2 YDEGEE. CDR3 sequence: CARPRDSVNEQFF. The CDR3 nucleotides are TGTGCCAGGCCCCGGGACAGCGTCAATGAGCAGTTCTTC.

The V gene is TRBV30, the J gene TRBJ2-3; D perhaps matches TRBD1 (6 bases). The CDR3 has 15 residues. CDR1 is GTSNPN, CDR2 SVGIG, per germline (reference sequence). Trimming cost V 2 bases and J 0 bases, with 12 bases left between them. CDR3 sequence reads: CAWSLWTASTDTQYF. DNA of the CDR3: TGTGCCTGGAGTCTCTGGACAGCTAGCACAGATACGCAGTATTTT.

This clone was observed a few times. The chain couples TRBV19 to TRBJ2-7, with D maybe TRBD1 (6 bases). This CDR3 is 13 amino acids long. Trimming shortened V by 5 bases and J by 4 bases, and 12 bases separated the two germline ends. Germline values: CDR1 LNHDA, CDR2 SQIVND (reference sequence). The CDR3 loop is CASSEDSYYEQYF. CDR3 DNA sequence: TGTGCCAGTAGTGAGGACAGCTATTACGAGCAGTACTTC.

The CDR3 spells CASSYWHSSETYEQYF. CDR3 sequence (DNA): TGTGCCAGCAGTTACTGGCATAGTAGCGAAACCTACGAGCAGTACTTC. The chain uses TRBV6-6 and TRBJ2-7, with a possible D match to TRBD2 (5 bases). This CDR3 is 16 amino acids long. V lost 1 base and J 2 bases, leaving 15 bases between the germline ends. CDR1 is MNHNY and CDR2 is SVGAGI in the germline V gene (reference sequence).

The chain links TRBV2 to TRBJ2-1, with D possibly matching TRBD2 (5 bases). The CDR3 consists of 13 residues. CDR1 is SNHLY, CDR2 FYNNEI, per germline. V was clipped by 5 bases and J by 7 bases, with 12 bases between them. The CDR3 spells CASSYYGGNEQFF. In nucleotides, the CDR3 is TGTGCCAGCAGTTATTATGGCGGGAATGAGCAGTTCTTC.

This clone was counted between two and nine times. The chain is built from TRBV30 and TRBJ1-5, with D tentatively TRBD1 (6 bases). The CDR3 is made up of 14 amino acids. CDR1 is GTSNPN, CDR2 SVGIG, per germline (reference sequence). The CDR3 protein is CAFRRGGPDQPQHF. CDR3 nucleotide sequence: TGTGCTTTCAGACGTGGGGGCCCTGATCAGCCCCAGCATTTT.